This passage covers 4 T cell receptor beta chains from one sample sequenced in a study of T cells in Graves' hyperthyroidism and ophthalmopathy. Amplification yielded TCR beta CDR3 regions, with RNA transcripts as the source. A first-round RT-PCR of the TCR CDR3 used the HTBI primer set. TCRdb redid the calling of the multiplex PCR reads with MiXCR, one entry per CDR3 protein. The sample shows around 720,000 distinct CDR3 sequences, about 35% of them seen only once. Sequencing used blood. Receptors were obtained from a woman aged 40 to 50 with Graves' hyperthyroidism.

This clonotype has a handful of counts. V usage is TRBV6-5 and J usage is TRBJ1-1; D is possibly TRBD1 (6 bases). The CDR3 is 15 residues long. Germline V gives CDR1 MNHEY, CDR2 SVGAGI. Trimming cost V 2 bases and J 0 bases, with 10 bases left between them. This chain's CDR3 is CASSYRQGMNTEAFF. CDR3 DNA sequence: TGTGCCAGCAGTTACCGGCAGGGGATGAACACTGAAGCTTTCTTT.

The chain couples TRBV2 to TRBJ2-6; perhaps D is TRBD1 or TRBD2 (5 bases each). Trimming cost V 6 bases and J 4 bases, with 7 bases left between them. This CDR3 is built from 13 residues. Germline V gene data show CDR1 as SNHLY and CDR2 as FYNNEI. The CDR3 DNA follows: TGTGCCAGCAGGAGGGGAGGGGCCAACGTCCTGACTTTC. It encodes CASRRGGANVLTF. The variable domain in full, with the rest retrieved from reference TRBV2 and TRBJ2-6, is EPEVTQTPSHQVTQMGQEVILRCVPISNHLYFYWYRQILGQKVEFLVSFYNNEISEKSEIFDDQFSVERPDGSNFTLKIRSTKLEDSAMYFCASRRGGANVLTFGAGSRLTVL.

There are a few counts of this clonotype. The CDR3: CASSPGGSSYTF. CDR3 nucleotide sequence: TGTGCCAGCTCACCAGGGGGCTCGAGCTACACCTTC. The gene calls are TRBV18 and TRBJ1-2, with D maybe TRBD1 (6 bases). CDR1 and CDR2 from the germline V gene are KGHSH and LQKENI. CDR3 size: 12 residues. Trimming removed 2 bases at V and 9 bases at J, with 10 bases between.

Details on this clonotype: A much larger clone lies one base from this, so it may be a read error. In DNA, the CDR3 is TGTGCCATCAGTGATCAGGGCGGGGGGGGTCAGCCCCAGCATTTT. Amino acid sequence: CAISDQGGGGQPQHF. The V gene is TRBV10-3, the J gene TRBJ1-5; D possibly corresponds to TRBD1 (5 bases). CDR1 is ENHRY, CDR2 SYGVKD, per germline. The CDR3 has 15 residues. V was trimmed by 3 bases and J by 6 bases, leaving 15 bases between them.